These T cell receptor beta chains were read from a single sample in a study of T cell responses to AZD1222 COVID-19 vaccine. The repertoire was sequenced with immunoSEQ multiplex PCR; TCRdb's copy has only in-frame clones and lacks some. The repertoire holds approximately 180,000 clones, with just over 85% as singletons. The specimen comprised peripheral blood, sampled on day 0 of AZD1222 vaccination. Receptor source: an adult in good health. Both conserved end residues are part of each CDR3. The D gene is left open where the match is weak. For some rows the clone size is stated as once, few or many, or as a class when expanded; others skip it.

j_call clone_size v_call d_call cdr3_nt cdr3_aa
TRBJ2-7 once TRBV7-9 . TGTGCCAGCAGCTTAGACGGGGTTTCGAGGGGGGAGTACTTC CASSLDGVSRGEYF
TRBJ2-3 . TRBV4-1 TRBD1 TGCGCCAGCAGCCACAAAGGACAGGGTCCAGATACGCAGTATTTT CASSHKGQGPDTQYF
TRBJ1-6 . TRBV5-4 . TGTGCCAGCAGCCCGGGAAAAGTCCAGGGTTATAATTCACCCCTCCACTTT CASSPGKVQGYNSPLHF
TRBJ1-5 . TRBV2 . TGTGCCAGCAGTGAATCGGGAGGTCAGCCCCAGCATTTT CASSESGGQPQHF
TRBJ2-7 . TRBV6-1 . TGTGCCAGCAGTGAAGCCCACCGACCTCGGCTCCCTTACGAGCAGTACTTC CASSEAHRPRLPYEQYF
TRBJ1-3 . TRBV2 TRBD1 TGTGCCAGCAGCGGGACAGGGGGTTCTGGAAACACCATATATTTT CASSGTGGSGNTIYF
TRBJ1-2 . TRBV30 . TGTGCCTGGAGCCTTTCCGGGACGAGGGGCTATGGCTACACCTTC CAWSLSGTRGYGYTF
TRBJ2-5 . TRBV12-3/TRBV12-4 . TGTGCCAGCACTCCAGGGGGGGAGACCCAGTACTTC CASTPGGETQYF
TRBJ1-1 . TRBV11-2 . TGTGCCAGCAGCTCGCCGGGACCCTCGGCCACTGAAGCTTTCTTT CASSSPGPSATEAFF
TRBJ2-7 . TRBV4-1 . TGCGCCAGCAGCCAAGATGCGAGGACCTACGAGCAGTACTTC CASSQDARTYEQYF
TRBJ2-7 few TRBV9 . TGTGCCAGCAGCGCCTGGGACTCAGGCGAGCAGTACTTC CASSAWDSGEQYF
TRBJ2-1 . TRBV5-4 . TGTGCCAGCAGGGCCGGGGCTGTGGATGAGCAGTTCTTC CASRAGAVDEQFF
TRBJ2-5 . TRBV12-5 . TGTGCTAGTGGTTTGACCGGACCGGGAGAGACCCAGTACTTC CASGLTGPGETQYF
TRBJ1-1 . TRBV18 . TGTGCCAGCTCACCATTTACCGAGGGTACTGAAGCTTTCTTT CASSPFTEGTEAFF
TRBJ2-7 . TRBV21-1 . TGTGCCAGCAGCAAAGGGGGTGAGGACAGAGCCTACGAGCAGTACTTC CASSKGGEDRAYEQYF
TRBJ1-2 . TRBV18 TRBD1 TGTGCCAGCTCACCATCAGGGGGCGGTGGCTACACCTTC CASSPSGGGGYTF
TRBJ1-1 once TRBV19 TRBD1 TGTGCCAGTAGCCGCCAGGGGGCTGAAGCTTTCTTT CASSRQGAEAFF